This T cell receptor (beta chain) came from a study of blood T cell repertoires in COVID-19 (TCRdb year 2020). In the study overall: The collaborator samples originated in the United States, Italy and Spain and spanned the acute and convalescent phases of COVID-19. The prospective study material was composed of cDNA or gDNA derived from T cells, B-cell-depleted T cells, or PBMCs. Deeply sampled blood TCRbeta repertoires from subjects exposed to, actively infected with, or recovered from COVID-19 were included in the dataset. The repertoires were released in a freely available public database meant as a resource for research on the immune response to SARS-CoV-2. The samples were drawn from two sources: the first 160 participants of the ongoing ImmuneRACE study, and over 1,000 subjects contributed by 6 global collaborators. Nearly every sample came with metadata listing a de-identified subject ID, COVID-19 status, age in years and sex. Where HLA class I and class II types were available, the types were taken from metadata supplied by the sample provider, not from assay-based typing. Points the paper makes about the study in general: Clinical and demographic metadata were provided uncurated, with the amount varying by source and participant.

Collaborating institutions collected whole blood in K2EDTA tubes following their own protocols. For TCRbeta analysis, collaborators shipped samples as frozen whole blood, isolated PBMCs, or DNA extracted from either of those sample types. TCRbeta CDR3 regions were amplified from genomic DNA by means of the immunoSEQ Assay, a bias-controlled multiplex PCR. Turning to the authors' computational methods: The number of nucleated cells in each sample was estimated by amplification of reference gene primers within the assay. Sequence reads were collapsed and filtered to measure the absolute abundance of every unique TCRbeta CDR3 rearrangement. Productive Simpson clonality was computed per sample as the square root of Simpson's diversity index over productive rearrangements. Not all clones reach the TCRdb copy of this immuneACCESS table, which keeps in-frame sequences only. Checked studies attribute under half of the gap to unresolved V genes and leave the rest unexplained. V and J calls and clone size are copied from that table; D and trimming were computed from the DNA. For this sample there are over 120,000 clones; roughly 83% appear just once. Roughly 3% of the sample is in the top ten clones.

V is clipped by 5 bases and J by 6 bases, and the sequence between their germline boundaries is 14 bases long. The CDR3 runs 15 amino acids, cysteine and phenylalanine included. Only the CDR3 region is kept as DNA, spanning 45 bases read in frame from base 1. In the germline V gene, CDR1 corresponds to SNHLY and CDR2 to FYNNEI. Turning to this clone: What this receptor recognizes is not known. No per-base quality is available; no much larger clone lies one base away.

Sequenced input: peripheral blood. The sequence was collected from a woman of 80 years or more with acute or convalescent COVID-19. The V gene is TRBV2 and the J gene is TRBJ1-6; a tentative D match to TRBD1 spans 6 bases. CDR3 loop: CASSWQTGANSPLHF. The nucleotide sequence reads as follows: TGTGCCAGCAGTTGGCAGACAGGAGCTAATTCACCCCTCCACTTT.